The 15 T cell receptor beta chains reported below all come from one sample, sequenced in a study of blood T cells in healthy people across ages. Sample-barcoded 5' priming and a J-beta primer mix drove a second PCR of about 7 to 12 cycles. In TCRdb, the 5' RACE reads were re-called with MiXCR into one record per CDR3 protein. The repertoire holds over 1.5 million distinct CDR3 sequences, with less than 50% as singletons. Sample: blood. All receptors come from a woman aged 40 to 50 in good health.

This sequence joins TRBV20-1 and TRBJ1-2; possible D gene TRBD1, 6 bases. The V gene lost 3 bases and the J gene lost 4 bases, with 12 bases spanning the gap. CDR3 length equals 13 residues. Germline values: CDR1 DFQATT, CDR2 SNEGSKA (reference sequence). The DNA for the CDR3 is TGCAGTGCTAGTTTAGACAGGACCTATGGCTACACCTTC. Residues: CSASLDRTYGYTF.

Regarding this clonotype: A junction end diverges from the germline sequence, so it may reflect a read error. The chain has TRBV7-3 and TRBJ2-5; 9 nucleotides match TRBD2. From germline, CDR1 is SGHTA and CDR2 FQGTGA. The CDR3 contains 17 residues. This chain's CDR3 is CASSSRGGGLGREAQYF. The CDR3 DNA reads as TGTGCCAGCAGCTCTCGCGGGGGGGGACTGGGTAGAGAGGCCCAGTACTTC. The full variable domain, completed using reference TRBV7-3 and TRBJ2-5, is GAGVSQTPSNKVTEKGKYVELRCDPISGHTALYWYRQSLGQGPEFLIYFQGTGAADDSGLPNDRFFAVRPEGSVSTLKIQRTERGDSAVYLCASSSRGGGLGREAQYFGPGTRLLVL.

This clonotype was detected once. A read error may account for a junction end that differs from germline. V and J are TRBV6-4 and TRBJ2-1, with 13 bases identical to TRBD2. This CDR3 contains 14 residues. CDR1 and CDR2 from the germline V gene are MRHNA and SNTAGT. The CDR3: CATSGLAGSNERFF. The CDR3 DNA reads TGTGCCACCTCGGGACTAGCGGGGAGCAATGAGCGGTTCTTC.

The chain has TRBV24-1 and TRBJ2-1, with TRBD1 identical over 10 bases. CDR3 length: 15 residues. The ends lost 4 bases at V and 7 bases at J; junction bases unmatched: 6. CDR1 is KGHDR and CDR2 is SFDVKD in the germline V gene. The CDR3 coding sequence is TGTGCCACCAGTGAAGGGACAGGGGCGTTGAATGAGCAGTTCTTC. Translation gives CATSEGTGALNEQFF.

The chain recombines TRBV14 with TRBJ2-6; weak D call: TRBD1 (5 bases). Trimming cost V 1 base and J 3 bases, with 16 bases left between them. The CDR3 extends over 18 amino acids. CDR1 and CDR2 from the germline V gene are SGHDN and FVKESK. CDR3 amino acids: CASSQGLVGPGGANVLTF. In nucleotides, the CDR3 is TGTGCCAGCAGCCAAGGTCTTGTGGGGCCTGGTGGGGCCAACGTCCTGACTTTC.

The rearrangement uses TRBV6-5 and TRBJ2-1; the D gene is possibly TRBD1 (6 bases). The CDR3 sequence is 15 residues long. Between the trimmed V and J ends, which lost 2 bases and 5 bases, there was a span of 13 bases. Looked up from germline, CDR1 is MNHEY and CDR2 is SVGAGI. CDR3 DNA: TGTGCCAGCAGTTACGCGACAGGAGGTAACAATGAGCAGTTCTTC. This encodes CASSYATGGNNEQFF.

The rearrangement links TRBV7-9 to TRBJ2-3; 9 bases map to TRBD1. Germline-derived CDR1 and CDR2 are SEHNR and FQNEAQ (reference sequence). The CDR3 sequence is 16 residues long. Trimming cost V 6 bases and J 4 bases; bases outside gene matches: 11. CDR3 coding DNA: TGTGCCAGCAGGCACCCGGGACAGGGTCGCCCAGATACGCAGTATTTT. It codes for CASRHPGQGRPDTQYF. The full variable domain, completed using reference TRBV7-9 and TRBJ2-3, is DTGVSQNPRHKITKRGQNVTFRCDPISEHNRLYWYRQTLGQGPEFLTYFQNEAQLEKSRLLSDRFSAERPKGSFSTLEIQRTEQGDSAMYLCASRHPGQGRPDTQYFGPGTRLTVL.

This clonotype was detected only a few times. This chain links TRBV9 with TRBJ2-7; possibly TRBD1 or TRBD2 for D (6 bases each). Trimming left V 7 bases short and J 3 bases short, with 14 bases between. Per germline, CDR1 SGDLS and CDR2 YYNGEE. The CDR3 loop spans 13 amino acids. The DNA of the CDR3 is TGTGCCAGCGGGAAGGGGGGCGGCTACGAGCAGTACTTC. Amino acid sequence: CASGKGGGYEQYF.

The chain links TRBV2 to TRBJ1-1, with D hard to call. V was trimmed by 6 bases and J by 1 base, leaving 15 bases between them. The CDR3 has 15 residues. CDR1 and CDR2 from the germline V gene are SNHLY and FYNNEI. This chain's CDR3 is CASRYYRLENTEAFF. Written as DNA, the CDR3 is TGTGCCAGCAGGTACTACAGATTAGAGAACACTGAAGCTTTCTTT.

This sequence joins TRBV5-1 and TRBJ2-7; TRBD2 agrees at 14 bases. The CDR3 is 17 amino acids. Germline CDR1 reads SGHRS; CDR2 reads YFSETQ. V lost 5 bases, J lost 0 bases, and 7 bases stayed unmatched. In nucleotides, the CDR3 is TGCGCCAGCAGAGGGGGACTAGCGGGGGTCACCTCCTACGAGCAGTACTTC. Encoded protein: CASRGGLAGVTSYEQYF.

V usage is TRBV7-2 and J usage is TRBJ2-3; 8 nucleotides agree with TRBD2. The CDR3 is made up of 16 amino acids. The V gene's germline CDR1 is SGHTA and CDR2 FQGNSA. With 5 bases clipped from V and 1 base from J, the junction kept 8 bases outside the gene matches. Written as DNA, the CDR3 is TGTGCCAGCAGCCCAGTCTTAGCGGGGCGCACAGATACGCAGTATTTT. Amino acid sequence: CASSPVLAGRTDTQYF.

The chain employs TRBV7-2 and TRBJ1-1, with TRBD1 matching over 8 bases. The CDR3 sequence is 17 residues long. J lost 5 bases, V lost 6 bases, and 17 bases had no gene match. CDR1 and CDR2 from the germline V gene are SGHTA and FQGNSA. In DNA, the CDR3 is TGTGCCAGCAGTCCCACGGACAGGGATGATAGGGGTACTGAAGCTTTCTTT. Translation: CASSPTDRDDRGTEAFF.

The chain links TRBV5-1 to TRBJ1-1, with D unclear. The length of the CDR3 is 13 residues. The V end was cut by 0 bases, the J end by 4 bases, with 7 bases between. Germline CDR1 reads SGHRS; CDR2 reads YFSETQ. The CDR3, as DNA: TGCGCCAGCAGCTTGGAGGCGACCACTGAAGCTTTCTTT. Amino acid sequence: CASSLEATTEAFF.

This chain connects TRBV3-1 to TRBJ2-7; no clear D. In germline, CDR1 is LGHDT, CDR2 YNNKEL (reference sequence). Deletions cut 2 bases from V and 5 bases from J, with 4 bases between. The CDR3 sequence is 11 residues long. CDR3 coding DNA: TGTGCCAGCAGCCAATGGAACGAGCAGTACTTC. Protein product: CASSQWNEQYF.

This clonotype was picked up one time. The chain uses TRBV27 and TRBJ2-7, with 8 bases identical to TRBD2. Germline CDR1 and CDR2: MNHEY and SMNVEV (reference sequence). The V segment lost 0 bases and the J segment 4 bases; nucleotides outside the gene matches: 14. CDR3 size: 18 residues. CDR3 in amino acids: CASSLSMGLVGGRYEQYF. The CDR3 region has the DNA TGTGCCAGCAGTTTATCGATGGGACTAGTAGGAGGTCGGTACGAGCAGTACTTC.